The 31 T cell receptor beta chains below come from one sample, sequenced in a study of human CD4 T cells and Enterobacteriaceae. All CD4+ cells other than CD45RA+CCR7+CD95- naive cells were sorted as memory, over 95% pure. Only in-frame clones appear in the TCRdb table, and some are missing; sequencing was by immunoSEQ multiplex PCR. The data hold fewer than 35,000 clones, with around 80% observed a single time. Sequencing input: memory CD4+ T cells from blood. The source of these receptors is a human donor in good health.

The chain recombines TRBV5-5 with TRBJ1-5, with D perhaps TRBD1 (5 bases). Trimming removed 4 bases at V and 3 bases at J, with 17 bases between. Germline CDR1 reads SGHKS; CDR2 reads YYEKEE (reference sequence). The CDR3 has 16 residues. The chain's CDR3 is CASSGGPAGNNQPQHF. Written as DNA, the CDR3 is TGTGCCAGCAGCGGCGGCCCCGCAGGGAACAATCAGCCCCAGCATTTT.

The chain links TRBV13 to TRBJ2-7; 8 bases line up with TRBD2. The germline gives CDR1 PRHDT, CDR2 FYEKMQ (reference sequence). The trim removed 7 bases at V and 3 bases at J, leaving 11 bases unmatched. The CDR3 spans 15 residues. The CDR3 sequence: CASIRSGSLVYEQYF. The CDR3 bases are TGTGCCAGCATCCGGAGCGGGAGTTTGGTCTACGAGCAGTACTTC.

V and J are TRBV19 and TRBJ1-2; D not resolved. The length of the CDR3 is 14 residues. Germline lookup yields CDR1 LNHDA and CDR2 SQIVND (reference sequence). Trimming left V 0 bases short and J 4 bases short, with 9 bases between. This CDR3 reads CASSIESRSYGYTF. The CDR3 nucleotides are TGTGCCAGTAGTATAGAAAGCAGAAGCTATGGCTACACCTTC. Supplemented by reference TRBV19 and TRBJ1-2, the full variable domain reads DGGITQSPKYLFRKEGQNVTLSCEQNLNHDAMYWYRQDPGQGLRLIYYSQIVNDFQKGDIAEGYSVSREKKESFPLTVTSAQKNPTAFYLCASSIESRSYGYTFGSGTRLTVV.

This chain uses TRBV11-3 with TRBJ2-7; unclear D gene. Trimming removed 3 bases from V and 1 base from J, with 10 bases in between. The germline gives CDR1 SGHNT, CDR2 YENEEA. The CDR3 sequence is 14 residues long. The CDR3 sequence is CASSFIGYSYEQYF. CDR3 DNA sequence: TGTGCCAGCAGCTTTATAGGATATTCCTACGAGCAGTACTTC.

This clone is a singleton in its sample. This rearrangement joins TRBV28 to TRBJ1-3; tentatively, D is TRBD1 (5 bases). V lost 8 bases and J 2 bases, leaving 16 bases between the germline ends. CDR1 is MDHEN, CDR2 SYDVKM, per germline. The CDR3 length is 15 residues. CDR3 DNA: TGTGCCAGCGGGGGTGGCAGCAGGGCTGGAAACACCATATATTTT. Amino acid sequence: CASGGGSRAGNTIYF.

The chain employs TRBV14 and TRBJ1-6; D uncertain. Germline V gene lookup returns CDR1 SGHDN and CDR2 FVKESK. V was pared by 4 bases and J by 7 bases, with 11 bases between. This CDR3 has 14 residues. DNA of the CDR3: TGTGCCAGCAGCCGTAAGGTCCCGAATTCACCCCTCCACTTT. It is translated as CASSRKVPNSPLHF.

This clone was observed once. This chain links TRBV6-1 with TRBJ2-3; a weak D match, TRBD2 (5 bases). From germline, CDR1 is MNHNS and CDR2 SASEGT. The CDR3 totals 16 residues. Trimming removed 4 bases from V and 2 bases from J, with 16 bases in between. CDR3 sequence reads: CASSVRAEQITDTQYF. In DNA form, the CDR3 reads TGTGCCAGCAGTGTAAGAGCGGAACAGATCACAGATACGCAGTATTTT.

The chain joins TRBV29-1 to TRBJ1-2; D remains unclear. Per germline, CDR1 SQVTM and CDR2 ANQGSEA. The V end lost 3 bases, the J end lost 4 bases, and 12 bases lay between the germline ends. This CDR3 has 13 residues. The CDR3 bases are TGCAGCGTTGACCCCGGGCTCGGCTATGGCTACACCTTC. Translation: CSVDPGLGYGYTF.

The chain joins TRBV29-1 to TRBJ2-7; D gene unclear. The germline V gene has CDR1 SQVTM and CDR2 ANQGSEA. With 2 bases removed from V and 2 bases from J, the gap between germline ends came to 7 bases. This CDR3 has 12 residues. The CDR3: CSVELSAYEQYF. CDR3 in DNA: TGCAGCGTTGAACTGTCCGCCTACGAGCAGTACTTC.

The rearrangement uses TRBV5-6 and TRBJ1-1; 9 bases fit TRBD1. J gave up 5 bases and V 2 bases, and 4 bases lay outside the gene matches. CDR3 length: 14 residues. Per germline, CDR1 SGHDT and CDR2 YYEEEE. The DNA for the CDR3 is TGTGCCAGCAGCTTCTGGGACAGGGTTACTGAAGCTTTCTTT. Translation gives CASSFWDRVTEAFF.

The rearrangement links TRBV29-1 to TRBJ1-2; 8 nucleotides match TRBD1. V was pared by 5 bases and J by 4 bases, with 6 bases of the junction left unmatched. The CDR3 totals 13 residues. Per germline, CDR1 SQVTM and CDR2 ANQGSEA. The CDR3 sequence is CSVYQGASYGYTF. The CDR3 region has the DNA TGCAGCGTTTATCAGGGGGCAAGCTATGGCTACACCTTC.

This sequence joins TRBV7-9 and TRBJ2-5, with 10 bases identical to TRBD1. The CDR3 loop spans 15 amino acids. V lost 5 bases, J lost 5 bases, and 8 bases stayed unmatched. Germline V gene lookup returns CDR1 SEHNR and CDR2 FQNEAQ (reference sequence). The CDR3 here is CASSTPTGQGETQYF. DNA of the CDR3: TGTGCCAGCAGCACCCCCACGGGACAGGGGGAGACCCAGTACTTC. The complete variable domain, with remaining parts taken from reference TRBV7-9 and TRBJ2-5, reads DTGVSQNPRHKITKRGQNVTFRCDPISEHNRLYWYRQTLGQGPEFLTYFQNEAQLEKSRLLSDRFSAERPKGSFSTLEIQRTEQGDSAMYLCASSTPTGQGETQYFGPGTRLLVL.

This chain links TRBV27 with TRBJ1-1; no clear D. Germline V gene lookup returns CDR1 MNHEY and CDR2 SMNVEV (reference sequence). The CDR3 contains 14 residues. V was trimmed by 7 bases and J by 3 bases, leaving 15 bases between them. CDR3 sequence: CASTTRASHTEAFF. CDR3 DNA sequence: TGTGCCAGCACCACCCGAGCAAGTCACACTGAAGCTTTCTTT.

V is TRBV19 and J is TRBJ2-1, with D tentatively TRBD1 (5 bases). Germline V gives CDR1 LNHDA, CDR2 SQIVND (reference sequence). The V end lost 4 bases, the J end lost 7 bases, and 17 bases lay between the germline ends. There are 15 residues in the CDR3. The CDR3: CASSTVGPPGNEQFF. The CDR3 nucleotides read TGTGCCAGTAGTACGGTCGGACCCCCAGGGAATGAGCAGTTCTTC.

The CDR3 bases are TGTGCCAGCAGTGGTACGGGGAGGACCACCGGGGAGCTGTTTTTT. As protein: CASSGTGRTTGELFF. The V call is TRBV6-1, the J call TRBJ2-2; possibly TRBD2 for D (6 bases). V was clipped by 4 bases and J by 4 bases, with 13 bases between them. The CDR3 runs to 15 residues. CDR1 is MNHNS, CDR2 SASEGT, per germline.

This chain connects TRBV28 to TRBJ2-5; D unclear. The germline V gene has CDR1 MDHEN and CDR2 SYDVKM. The CDR3 spans 16 residues. The V end was cut by 2 bases, the J end by 4 bases, with 17 bases between. The CDR3 loop reads CASSLTRLVISETQYF. CDR3 sequence (DNA): TGTGCCAGCAGTTTAACGAGGCTCGTAATCTCAGAGACCCAGTACTTC. Full variable domain (rest looked up from reference TRBV28 and TRBJ2-5): DVKVTQSSRYLVKRTGEKVFLECVQDMDHENMFWYRQDPGLGLRLIYFSYDVKMKEKGDIPEGYSVSREKKERFSLILESASTNQTSMYLCASSLTRLVISETQYFGPGTRLLVL.

The chain couples TRBV10-3 to TRBJ2-5, with D unresolved. This CDR3 region has 15 residues. V lost 0 bases and J lost 2, with 10 bases in between. The germline CDR1 and CDR2 sequences are ENHRY and SYGVKD. In DNA, the CDR3 is TGTGCCATCAGTGAGTCGTCCCAGGTACAAGAGACCCAGTACTTC. It specifies CAISESSQVQETQYF.

This clone was seen only a few times. The J gene is TRBJ2-5, the V gene TRBV7-2, with D uncertain. Germline CDR1 reads SGHTA; CDR2 reads FQGNSA. This CDR3 contains 13 residues. The V end lost 0 bases, the J end lost 8 bases, and 10 bases lay between the germline ends. CDR3 nucleotide sequence: TGTGCCAGCAGCTTAGCCCCGATGGGAACCCAGTACTTC. It yields the protein CASSLAPMGTQYF.

The V call is TRBV27, the J call TRBJ2-1, with TRBD2 matching 9 bases. After removal of 5 bases from V and 9 bases from J, the junction contained 14 bases not matched to a gene. Per germline, CDR1 MNHEY and CDR2 SMNVEV (reference sequence). This CDR3 region has 16 residues. The CDR3 DNA sequence: TGTGCCAGCAGTCCCGATACGCTAGCGGGGAGGGGTGAGCAGTTCTTC. It encodes CASSPDTLAGRGEQFF.

This clone has only one observation. The chain is built from TRBV28 and TRBJ2-1; D remains unclear. The CDR3 consists of 12 residues. V shed 3 bases and J shed 10 bases, with 10 bases lying between them. Germline-derived CDR1 and CDR2 are MDHEN and SYDVKM. The CDR3 region has the DNA TGTGCCAGCAGTTTGCCTCTAGGCGAGCAGTTCTTC. Residues: CASSLPLGEQFF. The whole variable domain, filled in from reference TRBV28 and TRBJ2-1, reads DVKVTQSSRYLVKRTGEKVFLECVQDMDHENMFWYRQDPGLGLRLIYFSYDVKMKEKGDIPEGYSVSREKKERFSLILESASTNQTSMYLCASSLPLGEQFFGPGTRLTVL.

The rearrangement uses TRBV10-3 and TRBJ1-4; D might be TRBD1 (5 bases). Per germline, CDR1 ENHRY and CDR2 SYGVKD. The CDR3 is 14 amino acids. Between the trimmed V and J ends, which lost 3 bases and 0 bases, there was a span of 5 bases. CDR3 bases: TGTGCCATCAGTGACAGGGCAACTAATGAAAAACTGTTTTTT. Translating it yields CAISDRATNEKLFF.

This clone has more than one count but fewer than ten. For the CDR3, the DNA is TGTGCCAGCTTTTCCCCAGGGGGTACCTACGAGCAGTACTTC. Protein sequence: CASFSPGGTYEQYF. The chain couples TRBV2 to TRBJ2-7; 7 bases match TRBD1. V was clipped by 8 bases and J by 2 bases; unmatched bases: 9. The CDR3 length is 14 residues. Germline V gives CDR1 SNHLY, CDR2 FYNNEI.

The genes are TRBV5-1 and TRBJ1-6; D remains unclear. The CDR3 runs 14 residues. V was trimmed by 1 base and J by 7 bases, leaving 9 bases between them. Germline loops: CDR1 SGHRS, CDR2 YFSETQ. The CDR3 reads CASSLSGGNSPLHF. The CDR3 bases are TGCGCCAGCAGCTTGAGTGGCGGAAATTCACCCCTCCACTTT.

The V gene is TRBV5-1, the J gene TRBJ1-6; 9 bases are shared with TRBD1. Germline assignment: CDR1 SGHRS and CDR2 YFSETQ. The junction had 7 bases not matched to a gene; V was cut back by 1 base and J by 8 bases. This CDR3 has 16 residues. This CDR3 reads CASSLSGTGKDSPLHF. The CDR3 bases are TGCGCCAGCAGCTTGTCCGGGACAGGGAAGGATTCACCCCTCCACTTT.

Only one count was recorded for this clone. The rearrangement uses TRBV19 and TRBJ2-7; the match to TRBD1 covers 9 bases. This CDR3 is built from 15 residues. V lost 6 bases, J lost 2 bases, and 8 bases stayed unmatched. The germline V gene encodes CDR1 LNHDA and CDR2 SQIVND (reference sequence). The CDR3 region is CASRKGTGLPYEQYF. In DNA, the CDR3 is TGTGCCAGTAGGAAAGGGACAGGGCTTCCCTACGAGCAGTACTTC. The variable domain in full, completed from reference TRBV19 and TRBJ2-7, reads DGGITQSPKYLFRKEGQNVTLSCEQNLNHDAMYWYRQDPGQGLRLIYYSQIVNDFQKGDIAEGYSVSREKKESFPLTVTSAQKNPTAFYLCASRKGTGLPYEQYFGPGTRLTVT.

The chain joins TRBV21-1 to TRBJ1-2; TRBD1, as called in the table, went unchecked against the DNA. TRBV21-1 corresponds to a pseudogene. The CDR3 consists of 16 residues. DNA of the CDR3: TGTGCCAGCAGCAAAAAGACCGGGACAGAAGCGCGTGGCTACACCTTC. Translated: CASSKKTGTEARGYTF.

The CDR3 sequence is CASSGGRKDGSEQFF. Written as DNA, the CDR3 is TGTGCCAGCAGCGGGGGTCGAAAGGACGGGAGTGAGCAGTTCTTC. The V and J genes are TRBV5-5 and TRBJ2-1; D might be TRBD2 (6 bases). The V gene's germline CDR1 is SGHKS and CDR2 YYEKEE (reference sequence). The CDR3 runs to 15 residues. Trimming cost V 4 bases and J 9 bases, with 20 bases left between them.

The chain links TRBV7-8 to TRBJ1-6; no firm D call. The CDR3 covers 16 residues. The V end lost 2 bases, the J end lost 3 bases, and 11 bases lay between the germline ends. The germline V gene has CDR1 SGHVS and CDR2 FQNEAQ. The CDR3 DNA sequence: TGTGCCAGCAGCTTATCCTCCATAATCTATAATTCACCCCTCCACTTT. It yields the protein CASSLSSIIYNSPLHF. The variable domain in full, with the rest retrieved from reference TRBV7-8 and TRBJ1-6, is GAGVSQSPRYKVAKRGQDVALRCDPISGHVSLFWYQQALGQGPEFLTYFQNEAQLDKSGLPSDRFFAERPEGSVSTLKIQRTQQEDSAVYLCASSLSSIIYNSPLHFGNGTRLTVT.

This clone came up a few times. The rearrangement uses TRBV28 and TRBJ2-7; TRBD2 matches 9 bases. Germline V lookup: CDR1 MDHEN, CDR2 SYDVKM. V lost 3 bases and J lost 4; bases outside the gene matches: 10. The CDR3 sequence is 16 residues long. The CDR3 sequence is CASSFQLAGLTYEQYF. Written as DNA, the CDR3 is TGTGCCAGCAGTTTCCAGCTAGCGGGACTAACTTACGAGCAGTACTTC.

This clone occurred a few times. This chain uses TRBV28 with TRBJ2-5, with D possibly TRBD1 on 6 matching bases. The CDR3 has 17 amino acids. CDR1 is MDHEN and CDR2 is SYDVKM in the germline V gene. Trimming removed 2 bases at V and 5 bases at J, with 21 bases between. CDR3 sequence: CASSLIQGQRRYETQYF. CDR3 sequence (DNA): TGTGCCAGCAGTTTAATCCAGGGGCAGCGAAGGTACGAGACCCAGTACTTC.

The rearrangement links TRBV30 to TRBJ1-1; the D is unclear. CDR1 GTSNPN and CDR2 SVGIG come from the germline V gene (reference sequence). V lost 4 bases to trimming and J lost 4 bases, with 19 bases between them. This CDR3 has 15 residues. This CDR3 is CAWIKGMGGGTEAFF. The CDR3 DNA sequence: TGTGCCTGGATCAAAGGGATGGGAGGCGGCACTGAAGCTTTCTTT.